This entry concerns a single T cell receptor beta chain. Distinct nucleotide sequences in the sample also encode this CDR3. Germline lookup yields CDR1 SNHLY and CDR2 FYNNEI. V lost 6 bases and J lost 3; bases outside the gene matches: 7. CDR3 length equals 15 residues. This entry is derived from a study of technical replicates of blood from a few donors. Clones were read by immunoSEQ multiplex PCR, and TCRdb kept only the in-frame ones, dropping some. The repertoire has about 100,000 clones, 85% to 95% of them found once; the top ten carry 0.34%. This chain connects TRBV2 to TRBJ2-3, with TRBD2 matching 9 bases. The sample was T cells isolated from PBMCs. The source is a human donor in good health. CDR3 nucleotides: TGTGCCAGCAGACTACTAGCGGGTGGTACAGATACGCAGTATTTT. Its translation is CASRLLAGGTDTQYF.